The rows below give T cell receptor beta chains drawn from one sample of a study of blood T cell repertoires in COVID-19. Sequenced by immunoSEQ multiplex PCR; TCRdb stores in-frame clones only, minus some. The sample consists of hundreds of thousands of clones, about 91% of them appearing once. The sample taken for sequencing was PBMCs or T cells enriched from blood (not recorded which). Every receptor here comes from a woman in her fifties or sixties with acute COVID-19. The CDR3 runs from the conserved cysteine through the conserved F or W. The order of the fields is D gene, V gene, clone size, J gene, CDR3 protein, CDR3 DNA. A D gene is named only where the DNA matches it firmly. Some rows mark clone size as missing; the rest say once, few, many or name a class of expanded clone.

>NA|TRBV5-8|NA|TRBJ1-6
CASSLAANSPLHF
TGTGCCAGCAGCTTGGCAGCGAATTCACCCCTCCACTTT
>NA|TRBV7-9|NA|TRBJ1-2
CASSSLRQYGYTF
TGTGCCAGCAGCTCCCTCAGGCAATATGGCTACACCTTC
>TRBD2|TRBV7-8|NA|TRBJ2-3
CASSRRTSGTDTQYF
TGTGCCAGCAGCCGCAGGACTAGCGGCACAGATACGCAGTATTTT
>NA|TRBV7-2|NA|TRBJ1-6
CASRKRDTHNSPLHF
TGTGCCAGCAGGAAGCGGGACACGCATAATTCACCCCTCCACTTT
>NA|TRBV28|NA|TRBJ1-4
CASSFPHPYGEKLFF
TGTGCCAGCAGTTTTCCCCACCCATACGGTGAAAAACTGTTTTTT
>TRBD1|TRBV25-1|NA|TRBJ2-7
CASYDPGQGPYEQYF
TGTGCCAGCTACGACCCGGGACAGGGCCCCTACGAGCAGTACTTC
>NA|TRBV7-9|NA|TRBJ2-1
CASSPRGPASSYNEQFF
TGTGCCAGCAGCCCCCGAGGGCCGGCTAGCTCCTACAATGAGCAGTTCTTC
>TRBD1|TRBV6-5|NA|TRBJ1-2
CASRTTGEAYGYTF
TGTGCCAGCAGGACGACAGGGGAAGCCTATGGCTACACCTTC
>TRBD2|TRBV29-1|NA|TRBJ2-1
CSAEAGSRNEQFF
TGCAGCGCCGAAGCGGGATCCAGGAATGAGCAGTTCTTC
>NA|TRBV19|NA|TRBJ1-2
CASQNAAGAANYGYTF
TGTGCCAGTCAGAACGCCGCAGGGGCCGCTAACTATGGCTACACCTTC
>TRBD1|TRBV4-3|NA|TRBJ1-4
CASTPQTGDGGELFF
TGCGCCAGCACTCCTCAGACAGGGGATGGAGGAGAACTGTTTTTT
>TRBD1|TRBV12-5|few|TRBJ1-5
CASAGTGNQPQHF
TGTGCTAGTGCCGGGACAGGCAATCAGCCCCAGCATTTT
>TRBD2|TRBV7-3|NA|TRBJ2-1
CASSLRGTSGIGYGVYNEQFF
TGTGCCAGCAGCTTAAGGGGGACTAGCGGGATCGGATATGGGGTATACAATGAGCAGTTCTTC
>NA|TRBV5-6|NA|TRBJ2-7
CASSLANNYEQYF
TGTGCCAGCAGCTTGGCAAACAACTACGAGCAGTACTTC
>TRBD1|TRBV9|NA|TRBJ1-6
CASRGQGNSPLHF
TGTGCCAGCCGGGGACAGGGGAATTCACCCCTCCACTTT
>NA|TRBV28|NA|TRBJ2-7
CASWTATSSYEQYF
TGTGCCAGCTGGACGGCGACTAGCTCCTACGAGCAGTACTTC
>NA|TRBV9|NA|TRBJ1-1
CASSVDSGNTGEAFF
TGTGCCAGCAGCGTAGACTCCGGGAACACAGGGGAAGCTTTCTTT
>TRBD1|TRBV4-3|NA|TRBJ2-7
CASSQRGGVYEQYF
TGCGCCAGCAGCCAGAGAGGGGGCGTCTACGAGCAGTACTTC
>TRBD1|TRBV11-3|few|TRBJ2-7
CASSLQGTGAYEQYF
TGTGCCAGCAGCTTACAAGGGACAGGGGCCTACGAGCAGTACTTC
>NA|TRBV9|NA|TRBJ1-6
CASSVVGGRFSPLHF
TGTGCCAGCAGCGTAGTTGGAGGGAGGTTTTCTCCCCTCCACTTT
>NA|TRBV19|NA|TRBJ1-5
CASSRRDQGYSNQPQHF
TGTGCCAGTAGTAGAAGGGATCAGGGGTATAGCAATCAGCCCCAGCATTTT
>TRBD2|TRBV6-5|NA|TRBJ2-2
CASSYDSGRNTGELFF
TGTGCCAGCAGTTACGATAGCGGGAGGAACACCGGGGAGCTGTTTTTT
>NA|TRBV3-1/TRBV3-2|NA|TRBJ2-5
CASSQDSGETQYF
TGTGCCAGCAGCCAAGACAGCGGGGAGACCCAGTACTTC
>TRBD2|TRBV27|NA|TRBJ2-1
CASSLPGLGRDEQFF
TGTGCCAGCAGTCTACCGGGACTAGGTCGGGATGAGCAGTTCTTC
>TRBD2|TRBV12-3/TRBV12-4|few|TRBJ2-2
CASSPWGGGELFF
TGTGCCAGCAGCCCCTGGGGGGGCGGGGAGCTGTTTTTT
>TRBD2|TRBV4-2|NA|TRBJ2-1
CASSQGLADPNEQFF
TGTGCCAGCAGCCAAGGACTAGCGGACCCCAATGAGCAGTTCTTC